The next 10 T cell receptor beta chains were all read from a single sample in a study of T cell changes during pregnancy in multiple sclerosis. Measured with immunoSEQ multiplex PCR; TCRdb has only the in-frame clones, and not every one. The table records approximately 70,000 clones, about 91% of them present only once. Sequences were derived from peripheral blood, sampled in the first trimester of pregnancy. These receptors came from a female donor with multiple sclerosis, enrolled in a pregnancy study.

The gene calls are TRBV6-1 and TRBJ2-7, with 11 bases lining up with TRBD1. The CDR3 runs 13 residues. Germline V gene data show CDR1 as MNHNS and CDR2 as SASEGT. With V trimmed by 6 bases and J by 3 bases, 1 base remained unmatched. The CDR3 region is CASRDRGLYEQYF. CDR3 sequence (DNA): TGTGCCAGCAGGGACAGGGGGCTCTACGAGCAGTACTTC.

This sequence joins TRBV28 and TRBJ1-5; no reliable D call. This CDR3 comprises 16 residues. CDR1 is MDHEN, CDR2 SYDVKM, per germline. Deletions cut 5 bases from V and 3 bases from J, with 17 bases between. CDR3 sequence: CASSLGGSFINQPQHF. CDR3 bases: TGTGCCAGCAGTCTCGGCGGGTCATTCATCAATCAGCCCCAGCATTTT.

The count of this clone is one. The chain couples TRBV9 to TRBJ2-1, with 7 bases that match TRBD2. This CDR3 spans 16 amino acids. Germline V CDR1 and CDR2: SGDLS, YYNGEE. Losses at the gene ends were 0 bases for V and 0 bases for J; bases not matched to a gene: 3. CDR3 in amino acids: CASSVEGGSSYNEQFF. In nucleotides, the CDR3 is TGTGCCAGCAGCGTAGAAGGCGGGAGCTCCTACAATGAGCAGTTCTTC.

The V gene is TRBV9, the J gene TRBJ2-1, with D maybe TRBD2 (6 bases). Germline CDR1 reads SGDLS; CDR2 reads YYNGEE. Trimming pared 1 base from V and 2 bases from J, leaving 13 bases between. The CDR3 has 16 amino acids. Written as DNA, the CDR3 is TGTGCCAGCAGCGTATTCGGGGGAGACGCCTACAATGAGCAGTTCTTC. It translates to CASSVFGGDAYNEQFF.

The gene calls are TRBV19 and TRBJ2-3; 7 bases fit TRBD2. The CDR3 contains 15 residues. V lost 0 bases, J lost 1 base, and 1 base stayed unmatched. Germline CDR1 LNHDA, CDR2 SQIVND (reference sequence). In DNA, the CDR3 is TGTGCCAGTAGTATAGAACTAGCGCGCACAGATACGCAGTATTTT. Encoded protein: CASSIELARTDTQYF. The variable domain in full, completed from reference TRBV19 and TRBJ2-3, reads DGGITQSPKYLFRKEGQNVTLSCEQNLNHDAMYWYRQDPGQGLRLIYYSQIVNDFQKGDIAEGYSVSREKKESFPLTVTSAQKNPTAFYLCASSIELARTDTQYFGPGTRLTVL.

The chain couples TRBV9 to TRBJ2-3, with 7 bases fitting TRBD2. The CDR3 covers 17 residues. V shed 4 bases and J 1 base; nucleotides not matched to a gene: 12. Germline V gene data show CDR1 as SGDLS and CDR2 as YYNGEE. The CDR3 DNA reads TGTGCCAGCAGCTCTAGTAAACGGGGGGACCGCACAGATACGCAGTATTTT. Protein sequence: CASSSSKRGDRTDTQYF.

The gene calls are TRBV27 and TRBJ2-7, with D maybe TRBD2 (6 bases). The CDR3 extends over 19 amino acids. Germline loops: CDR1 MNHEY, CDR2 SMNVEV (reference sequence). V lost 2 bases, J lost 4 bases, and 27 bases lay in between. The CDR3 here is CASSLRSRGGPGWTYEQYF. In DNA, the CDR3 is TGTGCCAGCAGTTTACGCTCGCGGGGCGGGCCAGGGTGGACTTACGAGCAGTACTTC.

This clone appeared a single time. V is TRBV5-4 and J is TRBJ1-3; TRBD1 aligns across 9 bases. V shed 0 bases, J shed 0 bases, and the junction held 13 bases outside the gene matches. Germline CDR1 is SGHNT and CDR2 is YYREEE (reference sequence). This CDR3 is 20 amino acids long. The CDR3 is CASSLGAGQGLSRSGNTIYF. CDR3 nucleotide sequence: TGTGCCAGCAGCTTGGGGGCGGGACAGGGATTGTCTCGCTCTGGAAACACCATATATTTT.

The chain carries TRBV30 and TRBJ1-5; D is unresolved. Germline-derived CDR1 and CDR2 are GTSNPN and SVGIG (reference sequence). The CDR3 spans 13 residues. DNA of the CDR3: TGTGCGCTGCAGCTTCACGGGGATCAGCCCCAGCATTTT. Residues: CALQLHGDQPQHF.

J is TRBJ2-1 and V is TRBV28, with 10 positions matching TRBD1. Unmatched junction bases numbered 12, after V lost 3 bases and J lost 10 bases. Germline V CDR1 and CDR2: MDHEN, SYDVKM. The CDR3 consists of 16 residues. The CDR3 here is CASSLPGQGETFEQFF. CDR3 coding DNA: TGTGCCAGCAGTTTGCCCGGACAGGGGGAGACGTTCGAGCAGTTCTTC.